The 8 T cell receptor beta chains in this list originate from one sample, sequenced in a study of cytomegalovirus exposure and HLA in healthy donors. The PCR used 60 Vbeta and 13 Jbeta primers. Libraries were prepared by immunoSEQ multiplex PCR; TCRdb keeps only in-frame clonotypes and omits some of them. The sample lists fewer than 80,000 clones; under 85% were seen once. What was sequenced was PBMCs. The origin of the receptors is a woman aged 60-75 years in good health and CMV-seropositive.

The rearrangement links TRBV4-2 to TRBJ2-2; D is ambiguous. The CDR3 loop spans 15 amino acids. CDR1 LGHNA and CDR2 YNFKEQ come from the germline V gene. V was trimmed by 4 bases and J by 4 bases, leaving 13 bases between them. DNA for the CDR3: TGTGCCAGCAGCCGCCTCGAGCTCCCCACCGGGGAGCTGTTTTTT. This sequence encodes CASSRLELPTGELFF.

The chain joins TRBV19 to TRBJ1-5; D gene uncertain. The germline V gene encodes CDR1 LNHDA and CDR2 SQIVND (reference sequence). The CDR3 runs to 16 residues. V lost 5 bases to trimming and J lost 0 bases, with 14 bases between them. The CDR3 reads CASSSADWISNQPQHF. The DNA for the CDR3 is TGTGCCAGTAGTTCCGCTGACTGGATTAGCAATCAGCCCCAGCATTTT.

The gene calls are TRBV2 and TRBJ2-1; no clear D gene. Germline CDR1 is SNHLY and CDR2 is FYNNEI. V lost 3 bases and J lost 0, with 6 bases in between. This CDR3 has 14 amino acids. CDR3: CASSEWHSYNEQFF. The CDR3 DNA is TGTGCCAGCAGTGAGTGGCACTCCTACAATGAGCAGTTCTTC.

This sequence joins TRBV30 and TRBJ2-2; possibly TRBD2 for D (5 bases). V was cut by 3 bases and J by 1 base, with 12 bases left in between. This CDR3 is built from 15 residues. Germline V CDR1 and CDR2: GTSNPN, SVGIG (reference sequence). CDR3 coding DNA: TGTGCCTGGAGGCTACTCCGGGGGAACACCGGGGAGCTGTTTTTT. It codes for CAWRLLRGNTGELFF.

This sequence joins TRBV6-1 and TRBJ1-2; possible D gene TRBD1, 6 bases. CDR3 length equals 13 residues. CDR1 and CDR2 (germline): MNHNS, SASEGT. V lost 2 bases and J 8 bases, leaving 12 bases between the germline ends. CDR3 sequence: CASSEKGVVGYTF. The CDR3 DNA is TGTGCCAGCAGTGAAAAGGGGGTAGTGGGCTACACCTTC.

This chain joins TRBV18 and TRBJ2-2; no clear D. This CDR3 comprises 14 residues. The germline V gene encodes CDR1 KGHSH and CDR2 LQKENI. V gave up 2 bases and J gave up 2 bases, with 6 bases separating them. CDR3 residues: CASSPNINTGELFF. The DNA for the CDR3 is TGTGCCAGCTCACCAAACATAAACACCGGGGAGCTGTTTTTT.

This clone was observed a single time. The chain has TRBV5-4 and TRBJ2-5; 8 bases line up with TRBD1. The J call may be in error: the DNA end matches TRBJ2-7 better. The CDR3 contains 15 residues. Germline V gene lookup returns CDR1 SGHNT and CDR2 YYREEE (reference sequence). CDR3 sequence (DNA): TGTGCCAGCACCCCCGGTGGGACAGGTGTCTACGAGCAGTACTTC. Protein product: CASTPGGTGVYEQYF.

The rearrangement uses TRBV5-4 and TRBJ1-2; unclear D gene. The germline CDR1 and CDR2 sequences are SGHNT and YYREEE (reference sequence). Trimming stripped 0 bases from V and 0 bases from J, with 6 bases between. CDR3 length equals 14 residues. The CDR3 bases are TGTGCCAGCAGCTTGGCCGGGGCTAACTATGGCTACACCTTC. It yields the protein CASSLAGANYGYTF.